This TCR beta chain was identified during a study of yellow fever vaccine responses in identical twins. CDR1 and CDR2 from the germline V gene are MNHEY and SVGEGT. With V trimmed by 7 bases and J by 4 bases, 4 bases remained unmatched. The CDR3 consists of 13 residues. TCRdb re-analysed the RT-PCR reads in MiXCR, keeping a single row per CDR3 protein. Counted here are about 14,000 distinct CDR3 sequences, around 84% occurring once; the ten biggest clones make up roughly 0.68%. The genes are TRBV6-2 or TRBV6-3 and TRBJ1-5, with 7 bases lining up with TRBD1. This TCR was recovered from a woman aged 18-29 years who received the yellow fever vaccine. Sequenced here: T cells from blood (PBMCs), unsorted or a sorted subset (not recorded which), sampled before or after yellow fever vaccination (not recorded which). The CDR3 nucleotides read TGTGCCAGCACCGGGACAGAAAATCAGCCCCAGCATTTT. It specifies CASTGTENQPQHF.